What follows are 17 T cell receptor beta chains derived from one specimen sequenced in a study of human T cells and chemical hapten exposure. TCRdb reprocessed the RACE reads with MiXCR, giving one entry per CDR3 protein. There are under 100,000 distinct CDR3 sequences in the sample; over 9.5% occur only once, and around 3% lies in the top ten. Documented time point: patch test 2, 6 weeks after DPC sensitization. Described treatment: therapeutic diphenylcyclopropenone sensitization with weekly scalp DPC. The material was whole blood, obtained in connection with sensitization to the hapten diphenylcyclopropenone (DPC). The receptors come from a woman between 35 and 50 years old with alopecia areata. Some clones in this sample may be carry-over from other donors' samples.

This clonotype was recorded at least ten times. The rearrangement links TRBV25-1 to TRBJ2-4; D not resolved. V was pared by 2 bases and J by 3 bases, with 5 bases between. The CDR3 length is 13 residues. CDR1 is MGHDK and CDR2 is SYGVNS in the germline V gene. In nucleotides, the CDR3 is TGTGCCAGCAGTGAAGTGGACAAAAACATTCAGTACTTC. It translates to CASSEVDKNIQYF. Full variable domain (remainder filled in from reference TRBV25-1 and TRBJ2-4): EADIYQTPRYLVIGTGKKITLECSQTMGHDKMYWYQQDPGMELHLIHYSYGVNSTEKGDLSSESTVSRIRTEHFPLTLESARPSHTSQYLCASSEVDKNIQYFGAGTRLSVL.

The sample holds many counts of this clonotype. The J gene is TRBJ1-4, the V gene TRBV19, with D unclear. V was clipped by 5 bases and J by 0 bases, with 7 bases between them. Germline V gene data show CDR1 as LNHDA and CDR2 as SQIVND (reference sequence). The CDR3 consists of 14 residues. The CDR3 reads CASSDTTTNEKLFF. DNA of the CDR3: TGTGCCAGTAGTGACACGACAACTAATGAAAAACTGTTTTTT. Together with reference TRBV19 and TRBJ1-4, the CDR3 gives the full variable domain: DGGITQSPKYLFRKEGQNVTLSCEQNLNHDAMYWYRQDPGQGLRLIYYSQIVNDFQKGDIAEGYSVSREKKESFPLTVTSAQKNPTAFYLCASSDTTTNEKLFFGSGTQLSVL.

This clonotype occurred a few times. The genes are TRBV5-1 and TRBJ2-1; 8 positions match TRBD1. This CDR3 is 16 amino acids long. The J segment lost 9 bases and the V segment lost 0 bases, leaving 11 bases of the junction unmatched. In germline, CDR1 is SGHRS, CDR2 YFSETQ. CDR3 in DNA: TGCGCCAGCAGCTTGGCCGGCTACAGGGGGGAAGTTGAGCAGTTCTTC. This translates into CASSLAGYRGEVEQFF.

This clonotype has more than one count but fewer than ten. The chain carries TRBV11-2 and TRBJ2-2, with D maybe TRBD1 (6 bases). With 5 bases removed from V and 4 bases from J, the gap between germline ends came to 11 bases. This CDR3 is built from 14 residues. CDR1 is SGHAT, CDR2 FQNNGV, per germline. CDR3 sequence (DNA): TGTGCCAGCAGCCCCTACAGGGTCACCGGGGAGCTGTTTTTT. Amino acid sequence: CASSPYRVTGELFF.

The V gene is TRBV15, the J gene TRBJ1-3; D uncertain. The V gene lost 0 bases and the J gene lost 4 bases, with 16 bases spanning the gap. CDR1 and CDR2 from the germline V gene are LNHNV and YYDKDF (reference sequence). CDR3 length equals 17 residues. The CDR3 nucleotides are TGTGCCACCAGCAGAGATGAGGACTTATCGGGCGGAAACACCATATATTTT. This encodes CATSRDEDLSGGNTIYF.

This clonotype was observed at least ten times. This sequence joins TRBV7-9 and TRBJ1-2; 8 positions match TRBD1. Trimming took 4 bases from V and 3 from J; bases not matched to a gene: 4. The V gene's germline CDR1 is SEHNR and CDR2 FQNEAQ (reference sequence). The CDR3 loop spans 14 amino acids. The CDR3 bases are TGTGCCAGCAGCTCCCTGGACAGGGACTATGGCTACACCTTC. This codes for CASSSLDRDYGYTF.

This clonotype was observed many times. The V and J genes are TRBV4-1 and TRBJ2-5; TRBD2 agrees at 8 bases. V was clipped by 2 bases and J by 4 bases; unmatched bases: 6. The CDR3 contains 15 residues. Germline V lookup: CDR1 MGHRA, CDR2 YSYEKL. In DNA form, the CDR3 reads TGCGCCAGCAGCCAACTTGCGGGGGGTGTAGAGACCCAGTACTTC. Amino acids: CASSQLAGGVETQYF.

Comment on this clonotype: Mismatch with germline at one junction end may stem from a read error. V and J are TRBV12-3 or TRBV12-4 and TRBJ2-2; possible D gene TRBD2, 5 bases. The CDR3 covers 13 residues. This CDR3 reads CASSSAYTGELFF. The CDR3 DNA is TGTGCCAGCAGTTCCGCCTACACCGGGGAGCTTTTTTTT.

This clonotype occurred a few times. The chain has TRBV20-1 and TRBJ2-2; unclear D gene. V lost 0 bases and J 1 base, leaving 9 bases between the germline ends. CDR1 and CDR2 from the germline V gene are DFQATT and SNEGSKA (reference sequence). CDR3 length: 15 residues. CDR3 DNA sequence: TGCAGTGCTAGAGATCCAGCGATGAACACCGGGGAGCTGTTTTTT. Translated, it gives CSARDPAMNTGELFF.

The table lists this clonotype with a few counts. This chain uses TRBV12-3 or TRBV12-4 with TRBJ1-2; D gene ambiguous. The CDR3 extends over 12 amino acids. V gave up 3 bases and J gave up 6 bases, with 8 bases separating them. The CDR3 nucleotides read TGTGCCAGCAGTTTTCCCGGGGATGGCTACACCTTC. Protein product: CASSFPGDGYTF.

This clonotype has at least ten counts. V usage is TRBV30 and J usage is TRBJ1-2, with D perhaps matching TRBD1 (5 bases). This CDR3 region has 14 residues. Trimming removed 1 base from V and 3 bases from J, with 12 bases in between. Germline CDR1 and CDR2: GTSNPN and SVGIG (reference sequence). DNA for the CDR3: TGTGCCTGGAGTGAGGGTCAGGGAGACTATGGCTACACCTTC. It codes for CAWSEGQGDYGYTF.

The chain has TRBV20-1 and TRBJ2-3, with a possible D match to TRBD1 (5 bases). The CDR3 runs to 16 residues. Germline CDR1 and CDR2: DFQATT and SNEGSKA (reference sequence). V lost 3 bases and J 2 bases, leaving 18 bases between the germline ends. The CDR3 is CSARDPKGRITDTQYF. In DNA form, the CDR3 reads TGCAGTGCTAGGGATCCGAAGGGGCGCATCACAGATACGCAGTATTTT.

This clonotype was observed a handful of times. This chain connects TRBV12-3 or TRBV12-4 to TRBJ1-1; unclear D gene. V was cut by 3 bases and J by 5 bases, with 13 bases left in between. The length of the CDR3 is 14 residues. The CDR3 region is CASSLPRRGTEAFF. The CDR3 coding sequence is TGTGCCAGCAGTTTGCCTAGGCGGGGAACTGAAGCTTTCTTT.

This clonotype was seen a handful of times. The chain links TRBV4-3 to TRBJ2-3; TRBD2 matches at 8 bases. CDR1 LGHNA and CDR2 YSLEER come from the germline V gene. The CDR3 has 16 residues. J lost 1 base, V lost 1 base, and 4 bases had no gene match. CDR3 loop: CASSQGILAGTDTQYF. The CDR3 region has the DNA TGCGCCAGCAGCCAAGGGATACTAGCGGGCACAGATACGCAGTATTTT.

V gene TRBV30 combines with J gene TRBJ1-2, with D tentatively TRBD1 (5 bases). V lost 2 bases to trimming and J lost 8 bases, with 18 bases between them. The V gene's germline CDR1 is GTSNPN and CDR2 SVGIG (reference sequence). The CDR3 is 14 residues long. In DNA, the CDR3 is TGTGCCTGGAGTATCGGGCCCAGGGTGAGAGGCTACACCTTC. This codes for CAWSIGPRVRGYTF. The full variable domain, in which reference TRBV30 and TRBJ1-2 provide the parts outside the CDR3, is SQTIHQWPATLVQPVGSPLSLECTVEGTSNPNLYWYRQAAGRGLQLLFYSVGIGQISSEVPQNLSASRPQDRQFILSSKKLLLSDSGFYLCAWSIGPRVRGYTFGSGTRLTVV.

This clonotype was detected ten times or more. The rearrangement links TRBV4-1 to TRBJ2-7; D not certain. The CDR3 has 14 amino acids. Germline V gene data show CDR1 as MGHRA and CDR2 as YSYEKL. V was trimmed by 5 bases and J by 0 bases, leaving 11 bases between them. In DNA, the CDR3 is TGCGCCAGCAGCAAAGGGCTTTTCTCCTACGAGCAGTACTTC. It is translated as CASSKGLFSYEQYF.

In its sample, this clonotype was seen many times. V gene TRBV27 combines with J gene TRBJ2-3, with D unresolved. The V gene's germline CDR1 is MNHEY and CDR2 SMNVEV (reference sequence). This CDR3 is 12 amino acids long. The ends were cut back, 2 bases at V and 8 bases at J, with 8 bases in the middle. The CDR3 region is CASSLGLGTQYF. The CDR3 nucleotides are TGTGCCAGCAGTTTAGGTCTGGGTACGCAGTATTTT.